The rows below give T cell receptor beta chains drawn from one sample of a study of cytomegalovirus exposure and HLA in healthy donors. Profiled with immunoSEQ multiplex PCR; TCRdb holds only in-frame clones, not every one. This sample has around 91,000 clones; roughly two thirds occur once, and the top ten carry about 2.3%. Input material: PBMCs. The source of these receptors is a human donor in good health. The CDR3 runs from the conserved cysteine through the conserved F or W. The D gene is left open where the match is weak. Only some rows state a clone size, as once, few, many or a class for expanded clones.

DNA	CDR3	D	size	J	V
TGTGCCAGCAGCTTACTATCAACTAATGAAAAACTGTTTTTT	CASSLLSTNEKLFF	NA	NA	TRBJ1-4	TRBV7-8
TGTGCCAGTAATCAGGGGGCGCAAGGTTCTCCACCCCTCCACTTT	CASNQGAQGSPPLHF	TRBD1	NA	TRBJ1-6	TRBV19
TGCGCCAGCAGCCGGACTAGCGGGGGACTAACAGATACGCAGTATTTT	CASSRTSGGLTDTQYF	TRBD2	NA	TRBJ2-3	TRBV4-3
TGTGCCTGGATTGACAGGAGTTCACCCCTCCACTTT	CAWIDRSSPLHF	NA	few	TRBJ1-6	TRBV30
TGTGCCAGCAGTTCCCCAGGCCGACCGGGGACCCAGCATTTT	CASSSPGRPGTQHF	NA	NA	TRBJ1-5	TRBV7-8
TGTGCCAGTAGTACTAGTAGGACTGAAGCTTTCTTT	CASSTSRTEAFF	NA	NA	TRBJ1-1	TRBV19
TGTGCCAGCAGCGTAGTTGGGACTAGCACAGATACGCAGTATTTT	CASSVVGTSTDTQYF	NA	NA	TRBJ2-3	TRBV9
TGCGCCAGCAGCTTGGGCGGGGACAGGACGCGCCAGTACTTC	CASSLGGDRTRQYF	TRBD1	NA	TRBJ2-7	TRBV5-1
TGTGCCAGCAGTGAGGGCCAGGCCCGCTCCTACGAGCAGTACTTC	CASSEGQARSYEQYF	NA	NA	TRBJ2-7	TRBV2
TGTGCCATCAGTGAGGGGGACAGGGGCGGAGAGACCCAGTACTTC	CAISEGDRGGETQYF	TRBD1	NA	TRBJ2-5	TRBV10-3
TGTGCCAGCAGACGGGGGACTAGCGGGGTCTCACTCACAGATACGCAGTATTTT	CASRRGTSGVSLTDTQYF	TRBD2	NA	TRBJ2-3	TRBV5-4
TGTGCCAGCAGCTTACGTAGGGCGGGACAAGAGACCCAGTACTTC	CASSLRRAGQETQYF	NA	NA	TRBJ2-5	TRBV11-3
TGTGCCAGCACCTATCTTTGGGGCTACTATGGCTACACCTTC	CASTYLWGYYGYTF	NA	NA	TRBJ1-2	TRBV11-3
TGTGCCAGCAGCCCCACTACACGCAACTATGGCTACACCTTC	CASSPTTRNYGYTF	NA	NA	TRBJ1-2	TRBV27
TGCGCCAGCAGCTTGGAACAGGGTCGTGTCTACACCTTC	CASSLEQGRVYTF	NA	NA	TRBJ1-2	TRBV5-1
TGTGCCAGCAGTACCGACAGGAGCTCCTACAATGAGCAGTTCTTC	CASSTDRSSYNEQFF	NA	NA	TRBJ2-1	TRBV6-5
TGTGCCAGTAAGAGAAGCACAGGGGCCACCGGGGAGCTGTTTTTT	CASKRSTGATGELFF	TRBD1	NA	TRBJ2-2	TRBV19
TGTGCCAGCAGCTCCCTCGGCGGGGGGGGAGCCGGGGAGCTGTTTTTT	CASSSLGGGGAGELFF	TRBD2	few	TRBJ2-2	TRBV9
TGTGCCAGCACCCTGCAGGGGAGGGGGCAGCCCCAGCATTTT	CASTLQGRGQPQHF	NA	NA	TRBJ1-5	TRBV2
TGCAGTGCTCAGGAGGGTCAGCCCCAGCATTTT	CSAQEGQPQHF	NA	NA	TRBJ1-5	TRBV20-1
TGTGCCAGCAGCGGCGACCTACGGGGGTCCTACACTGAAGCTTTCTTT	CASSGDLRGSYTEAFF	NA	NA	TRBJ1-1	TRBV5-4
TGTGCCAGCAGCTTGGGACTCCAGGCAGATACGCAGTATTTT	CASSLGLQADTQYF	NA	few	TRBJ2-3	TRBV7-2
TGTGCCAGCAGTTACAGCTTAAGCAGGAACTATGGCTACACCTTC	CASSYSLSRNYGYTF	NA	NA	TRBJ1-2	TRBV6-5
TGTGCCAGCAGCCAGGACAGGGGGTTCCAGCCCCAGCATTTT	CASSQDRGFQPQHF	TRBD1	NA	TRBJ1-5	TRBV7-6
TGTGCCAGCAGCTTAACAGGGGGCTTGGACTATGGCTACACCTTC	CASSLTGGLDYGYTF	TRBD1	NA	TRBJ1-2	TRBV7-9
TGTGCCAGCGGCAATTTCTACGAGCAGTACTTC	CASGNFYEQYF	NA	NA	TRBJ2-7	TRBV27
TGCGCCAGCAGCCCGGGCGGGGGCGCGAACTATGGCTACACCTTC	CASSPGGGANYGYTF	NA	few	TRBJ1-2	TRBV5-1
TGTGCCAGCAGCTTGAGTGTAGGGGCCCTCCAAGAGACCCAGTACTTC	CASSLSVGALQETQYF	NA	NA	TRBJ2-5	TRBV5-6
TGTGCCTGGAGTCAGGGTTTACCAACGCTAACTAATGAAAAACTGTTTTTT	CAWSQGLPTLTNEKLFF	NA	NA	TRBJ1-4	TRBV30
TGTGCCAGCAGCCAGGGATGGAACTACGAGCAGTACTTC	CASSQGWNYEQYF	NA	NA	TRBJ2-7	TRBV5-4
TGTGCCAGCAAGGCTAGCGGGGGTCACAATGAGCAGTTCTTC	CASKASGGHNEQFF	TRBD2	NA	TRBJ2-1	TRBV25-1
TGCGCCAGCAGCTTGGACGGCTCTGGAAACACCATATATTTT	CASSLDGSGNTIYF	NA	NA	TRBJ1-3	TRBV5-1
TGTGCCAGTAGTATCGTACGGGGTCGGGAGCAGTTCTTC	CASSIVRGREQFF	NA	NA	TRBJ2-1	TRBV19
TGCGCCAGCAGCTACTATCCGACAGGGGGTGACACTGAAGCTTTCTTT	CASSYYPTGGDTEAFF	TRBD1	NA	TRBJ1-1	TRBV5-1